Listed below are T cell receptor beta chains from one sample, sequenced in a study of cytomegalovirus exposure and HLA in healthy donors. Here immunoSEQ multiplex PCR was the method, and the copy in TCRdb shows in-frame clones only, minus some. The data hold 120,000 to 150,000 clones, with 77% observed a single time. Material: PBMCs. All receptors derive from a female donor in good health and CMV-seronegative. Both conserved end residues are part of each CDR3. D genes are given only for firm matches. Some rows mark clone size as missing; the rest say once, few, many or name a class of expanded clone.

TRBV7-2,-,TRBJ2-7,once,TGTGCCAGCAGCTACGTGGGCACAGGGATCGTAGAGCAGTACTTC,CASSYVGTGIVEQYF
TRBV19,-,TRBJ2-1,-,TGTGCCAGCCGAACCCACCAGGGGCTCAATGAGCAGTTCTTC,CASRTHQGLNEQFF
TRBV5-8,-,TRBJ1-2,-,TGTGCCAGCAGCTTTATGGACCAGGGTCACGGCTACACCTTC,CASSFMDQGHGYTF
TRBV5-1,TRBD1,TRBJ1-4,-,TGCGCCAGCAGCCGGGACAGGGGGGTTGTCGGCGAAAAACTGTTTTTT,CASSRDRGVVGEKLFF
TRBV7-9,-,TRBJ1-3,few,TGTGCCAGCAGCAGCGGCTCTGGAAACACCATATATTTT,CASSSGSGNTIYF
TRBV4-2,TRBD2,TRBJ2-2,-,TGTGCCAGCAGCCAAGAACTAGCGGGGGGGCGGAGCACCGGGGAGCTGTTTTTT,CASSQELAGGRSTGELFF
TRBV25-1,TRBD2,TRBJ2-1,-,TGTGCCAGCAGACTAGCGGGGGGGTCGAATGAGCAGTTCTTC,CASRLAGGSNEQFF
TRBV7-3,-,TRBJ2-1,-,TGTGCCAGCAGCAGAGACTCCCTAGGAGAGCAGTTCTTC,CASSRDSLGEQFF
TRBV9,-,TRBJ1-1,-,TGTGCCAGCAGCGTAGATAAGAGGAGCACTGAAGCTTTCTTT,CASSVDKRSTEAFF
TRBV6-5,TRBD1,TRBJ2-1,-,TGTGCCAGCAGTTCGGGACAGGCCCACAATGAGCAGTTCTTC,CASSSGQAHNEQFF
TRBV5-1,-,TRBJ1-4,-,TGCGCCAGCCAGGTGGCAGGGGCAACTAATGAAAAACTGTTTTTT,CASQVAGATNEKLFF
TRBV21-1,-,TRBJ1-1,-,TGTGCCAGCAGCATGGGGGGGCTGATCACTGAAGCTTTCTTT,CASSMGGLITEAFF
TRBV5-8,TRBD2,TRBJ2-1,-,TGTGCCAGCAGCCCTTGGGCGGGAGGGAACAATGAGCAGTTCTTC,CASSPWAGGNNEQFF
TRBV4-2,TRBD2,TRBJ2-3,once,TGTGCCAGCAGCCAAGATAAGCGGGGGGGCCCCGCGAGCACAGATACGCAGTATTTT,CASSQDKRGGPASTDTQYF
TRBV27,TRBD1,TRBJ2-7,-,TGTGCCAGCAGTTTACCTTCCCGACAGGGCTACGAGCAGTACTTC,CASSLPSRQGYEQYF
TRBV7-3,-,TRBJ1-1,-,TGTGCCAGCAGCTTGACAATTATCACTGAAGCTTTCTTT,CASSLTIITEAFF
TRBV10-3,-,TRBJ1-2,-,TGTGCCATCGTTCCAGGGGCCAACTATGGCTACACCTTC,CAIVPGANYGYTF
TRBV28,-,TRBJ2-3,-,TGTGCCATCTCGGAGGTGGGAGCGAGCACAGATACGCAGTATTTT,CAISEVGASTDTQYF
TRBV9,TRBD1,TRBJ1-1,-,TGTGCCAGCAGCGTAGCTGGCAGGGGGAGCGCTGAAGCTTTCTTT,CASSVAGRGSAEAFF
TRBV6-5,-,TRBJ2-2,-,TGTGCCAGCAGCCCTACCCTAGCTGGGACCGGGGAGCTGTTTTTT,CASSPTLAGTGELFF
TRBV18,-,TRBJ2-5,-,TGTGCCAGCTCACCTAAGGACACGGCCCTAGAGACCCAGTACTTC,CASSPKDTALETQYF
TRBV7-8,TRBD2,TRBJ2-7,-,TGTGCCAGCAGCTTAGGAGCGGGGGGCTCCTACGAGCAGTACTTC,CASSLGAGGSYEQYF
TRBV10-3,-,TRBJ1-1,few,TGTGCCATCCAGGAAAACACTGAAGCTTTCTTT,CAIQENTEAFF
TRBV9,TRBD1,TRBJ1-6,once,TGTGCCAGCAGCGACGGACAGGGGACCAATTCACCCCTCCACTTT,CASSDGQGTNSPLHF
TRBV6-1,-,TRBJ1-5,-,TGTGCCAGCAGTGGACGTGGAGGGAATAGCAATCAGCCCCAGCATTTT,CASSGRGGNSNQPQHF
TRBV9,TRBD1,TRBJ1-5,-,TGTGCCAGCAGCGTAGGGGACAGGGGATCACAGCCCCAGCATTTT,CASSVGDRGSQPQHF
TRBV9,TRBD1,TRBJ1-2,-,TGTGCCAGCAGCTCCCAGCGGACAGGGGATGGTTACACCTTC,CASSSQRTGDGYTF
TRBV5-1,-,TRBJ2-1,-,TGCGCCAGCAGCTTAATTCGTCACAATGAGCAGTTCTTC,CASSLIRHNEQFF
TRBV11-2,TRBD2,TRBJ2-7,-,TGTGCCAGCGTTGTCGCGGGGACTAGCTTAAAGGAGCAGTACTTC,CASVVAGTSLKEQYF
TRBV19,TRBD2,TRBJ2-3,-,TGTGCCAGTAGTATAGATCGGGGAACTAGCGGGAGTTCGGATACGCAGTATTTT,CASSIDRGTSGSSDTQYF
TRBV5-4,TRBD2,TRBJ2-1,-,TGTGCCAGCAGGGAGGGGACTAGCGGGAGATATGAGCAGTTCTTC,CASREGTSGRYEQFF
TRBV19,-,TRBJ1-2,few,TGTGCCAGTACTCTCGGGACCCAGGGAGGTGTCTATGGCTACACCTTC,CASTLGTQGGVYGYTF
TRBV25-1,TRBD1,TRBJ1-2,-,TGTGCCAGCAGTGGGGGACAGAACTATGGCTACACCTTC,CASSGGQNYGYTF
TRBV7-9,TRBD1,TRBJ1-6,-,TGTGCCAGCAGCTTCACGGGACAGGGGGGTTCACCCCTCCACTTT,CASSFTGQGGSPLHF
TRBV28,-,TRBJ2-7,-,TGTGCCAGCAGCCCCGACCTCAACAGGGCCCAGTACTTC,CASSPDLNRAQYF
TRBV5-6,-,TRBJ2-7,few,TGTGCCAGCAGCTTAAGAGTATACGAGCAGTACTTC,CASSLRVYEQYF
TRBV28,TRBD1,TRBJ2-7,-,TGTGCCAGCAGTCCTCCCGGGACAGGGTTCGAGCAGTACTTC,CASSPPGTGFEQYF
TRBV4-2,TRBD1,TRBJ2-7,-,TGTGCCAGCAGCCAAAGGACAGGGGAAATCTACGAGCAGTACTTC,CASSQRTGEIYEQYF
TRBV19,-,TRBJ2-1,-,TGTGCCAGTAGTATTTTCGAGGATTCCAGAAATGACGGAGAGCAGTTCTTC,CASSIFEDSRNDGEQFF
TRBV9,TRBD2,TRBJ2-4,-,TGTGCCAGCAGCGTAGGTGCCGGGGGGGACGGAAACATTCAGTACTTC,CASSVGAGGDGNIQYF
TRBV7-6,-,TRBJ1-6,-,TGTGCCAGCAGCGGAAGACAGTTTAGGTCACCCCTCCACTTT,CASSGRQFRSPLHF
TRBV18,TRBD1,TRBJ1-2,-,TGTGCCAGCTCACCCTCCGAGACAGGGCCCTATGGCTACACCTTC,CASSPSETGPYGYTF
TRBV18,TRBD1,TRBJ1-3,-,TGTGCCAGCTCACCAACAGGGGTCGGAAACACCATATATTTT,CASSPTGVGNTIYF
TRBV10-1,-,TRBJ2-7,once,TGCGCCAGCAGTGATCCCCGGGGCGAGCAGTACTTC,CASSDPRGEQYF
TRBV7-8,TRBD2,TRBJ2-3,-,TGTGCCAGCAGCTACGGGACTAGCGGGGGGCTCACAGATACGCAGTATTTT,CASSYGTSGGLTDTQYF
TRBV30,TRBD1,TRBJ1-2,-,TGTGCCTGGAGTGTATTGGCCCCGACAGGGGGCCGCTATGGCTACACCTTC,CAWSVLAPTGGRYGYTF
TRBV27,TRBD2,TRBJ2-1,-,TGTGCCAGCATCTCCGGGGGGGTAAACAATGAGCAGTTCTTC,CASISGGVNNEQFF
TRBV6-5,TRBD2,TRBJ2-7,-,TGTGCCAGCAGTTCTACTAGCGGGGAGTCCTACGAGCAGTACTTC,CASSSTSGESYEQYF
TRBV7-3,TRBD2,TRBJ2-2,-,TGTGCCAGCAGCCCCGGGCGGCGGGGGGGGACCGGGGAGCTGTTTTTT,CASSPGRRGGTGELFF
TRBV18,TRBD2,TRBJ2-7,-,TGTGCCAGCTCACCGTCGCCCGGGGGAGGGTCCTACGAGCAGTACTTC,CASSPSPGGGSYEQYF
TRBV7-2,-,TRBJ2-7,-,TGTGCCAGCAGCTTTGGACAGTACGACTACGAGCAGTACTTC,CASSFGQYDYEQYF
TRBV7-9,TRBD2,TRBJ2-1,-,TGTTCCAGCAGCTTAGCGCGGGAGGGCCTCCACTCCTACAATGAGCAGTTCTTC,CSSSLAREGLHSYNEQFF
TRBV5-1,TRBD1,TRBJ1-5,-,TGCGCCAGCAGCTTGGGGACAGGGGACAATCAGCCCCAGCATTTT,CASSLGTGDNQPQHF
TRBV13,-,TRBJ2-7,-,TGTGCCAGCACCTCGAAACAGAGCTCCTACGAGCAGTACTTC,CASTSKQSSYEQYF